This is a list of T cell receptor beta chains from one sample in a study of beta chain features in type 1 diabetes. TCRdb's copy holds only in-frame clones and misses some; the assay was immunoSEQ multiplex PCR. The repertoire holds 200,000 to 250,000 clones, with about 63% as singletons. Sequenced input: naive CD4+ T cells from blood. These TCRs come from a man under 40 in good health. CDR3s include the opening cysteine and the closing phenylalanine or tryptophan. The D gene is left open where the match is weak. Some rows have no size entry. The others give once, few or many, or a class for an expanded clone.

j_gene: TRBJ2-7; d_gene: TRBD2; abundance: -; v_gene: TRBV30; CDR3nt: TGTGCCTGGAGTGGCCAACGGACTAGCGGGAGCGCCTACGAGCAGTACTTC; CDR3aa: CAWSGQRTSGSAYEQYF
j_gene: TRBJ2-2; d_gene: -; abundance: -; v_gene: TRBV30; CDR3nt: TGTACAGCATTACAGCTAGCGAACACCGGGGAGCTGTTTTTT; CDR3aa: CTALQLANTGELFF
j_gene: TRBJ2-3; d_gene: -; abundance: few; v_gene: TRBV9; CDR3nt: TGTGCCAGCAGCCCAACAGGGTTCGGGCCAGATACGCAGTATTTT; CDR3aa: CASSPTGFGPDTQYF
j_gene: TRBJ2-3; d_gene: TRBD1; abundance: -; v_gene: TRBV29-1; CDR3nt: TGCAGCGTGACAGGGGGGACAGATACGCAGTATTTT; CDR3aa: CSVTGGTDTQYF
j_gene: TRBJ2-5; d_gene: -; abundance: -; v_gene: TRBV4-2; CDR3nt: TGTGCCAGCAGCAGAAGCGCAGACAGGATAGAGACCCAGTACTTC; CDR3aa: CASSRSADRIETQYF
j_gene: TRBJ1-2; d_gene: -; abundance: -; v_gene: TRBV30; CDR3nt: TGTGCCTCCGAAAGGGGAACACCGCTTGCCTATGGCTACACCTTC; CDR3aa: CASERGTPLAYGYTF
j_gene: TRBJ1-1; d_gene: -; abundance: -; v_gene: TRBV7-2; CDR3nt: TGTGCCAGCAGCTTTGGGTGGAACACTGAAGCTTTCTTT; CDR3aa: CASSFGWNTEAFF
j_gene: TRBJ1-1; d_gene: -; abundance: once; v_gene: TRBV30; CDR3nt: TGTGCCTGGAGTGAGGGACCTAACACTGAAGCTTTCTTT; CDR3aa: CAWSEGPNTEAFF
j_gene: TRBJ2-5; d_gene: TRBD2; abundance: -; v_gene: TRBV5-1; CDR3nt: TGCGCCAGCAGCTTGGCCGGGACTAGCGGAGAGACCCAGTACTTC; CDR3aa: CASSLAGTSGETQYF
j_gene: TRBJ1-1; d_gene: -; abundance: -; v_gene: TRBV7-8; CDR3nt: TGTGCCAGCAGCTTCGACATGGGAACTGAAGCTTTCTTT; CDR3aa: CASSFDMGTEAFF
j_gene: TRBJ1-1; d_gene: -; abundance: -; v_gene: TRBV29-1; CDR3nt: TGCAGCGTTGGGGCGATAAACACTGAAGCTTTCTTT; CDR3aa: CSVGAINTEAFF
j_gene: TRBJ2-7; d_gene: -; abundance: -; v_gene: TRBV25-1; CDR3nt: TGTGCCAGCAGTGAGACTCTTCCCCGATTGAGCCGTAGGGGCGAGCAGTACTTC; CDR3aa: CASSETLPRLSRRGEQYF
j_gene: TRBJ2-4; d_gene: -; abundance: -; v_gene: TRBV29-1; CDR3nt: TGCAGCGCCGCTACCCGTGTGAGAGACATTCAGTACTTC; CDR3aa: CSAATRVRDIQYF
j_gene: TRBJ2-3; d_gene: -; abundance: -; v_gene: TRBV5-1; CDR3nt: TGCGCCAGCAGGTCAACACGGGACTCCACAGATACGCAGTATTTT; CDR3aa: CASRSTRDSTDTQYF
j_gene: TRBJ2-6; d_gene: TRBD1; abundance: few; v_gene: TRBV25-1; CDR3nt: TGTGCCAGCAGTGAAAGTTCGGGGACAGTGGCCAACGTCCTGACTTTC; CDR3aa: CASSESSGTVANVLTF
j_gene: TRBJ1-2; d_gene: -; abundance: few; v_gene: TRBV7-9; CDR3nt: TGTGCCAGCAGCCCCCGAGGAGGGGGGTTCTTAGGCTACACCTTC; CDR3aa: CASSPRGGGFLGYTF
j_gene: TRBJ2-1; d_gene: TRBD2; abundance: -; v_gene: TRBV5-4; CDR3nt: TGTGCCAGCAGCTCGATCGTTAGCGGGGGCGTCTCCTACAATGAGCAGTTCTTC; CDR3aa: CASSSIVSGGVSYNEQFF
j_gene: TRBJ2-3; d_gene: TRBD1; abundance: -; v_gene: TRBV30; CDR3nt: TGTGCCTGGGGGACAGCCGATACGCAGTATTTT; CDR3aa: CAWGTADTQYF
j_gene: TRBJ2-1; d_gene: TRBD2; abundance: -; v_gene: TRBV13; CDR3nt: TGTGCCAGCAGCTCCCGACAGTTGGGGGCGGGAGGGCACTACAATGAGCAGTTCTTC; CDR3aa: CASSSRQLGAGGHYNEQFF
j_gene: TRBJ2-7; d_gene: TRBD1; abundance: -; v_gene: TRBV30; CDR3nt: TGTGCCTGCCGGGCACAGGGGAAATCCTACGAGCAGTACTTC; CDR3aa: CACRAQGKSYEQYF
j_gene: TRBJ1-1; d_gene: -; abundance: -; v_gene: TRBV29-1; CDR3nt: TGCAACCTAAAATGGGGGAACACTGAAGCTTTCTTT; CDR3aa: CNLKWGNTEAFF
j_gene: TRBJ2-2; d_gene: TRBD1; abundance: -; v_gene: TRBV29-1; CDR3nt: TGCAGCGGTGAACAGGGGCACACCGGGGAGCTGTTTTTT; CDR3aa: CSGEQGHTGELFF
j_gene: TRBJ1-6; d_gene: TRBD1; abundance: few; v_gene: TRBV4-2; CDR3nt: TGTGCCAGCAGGGACAGGGGCCAGTCACCCCTCCACTTT; CDR3aa: CASRDRGQSPLHF
j_gene: TRBJ1-3; d_gene: -; abundance: few; v_gene: TRBV10-3; CDR3nt: TGTGCCATCAGTGAGAACACCGACTCTGGAAACACCATATATTTT; CDR3aa: CAISENTDSGNTIYF
j_gene: TRBJ2-6; d_gene: -; abundance: -; v_gene: TRBV5-1; CDR3nt: TGCGCCAGCAGCTTGGTAGGCAGGGCCCCTGGGGCCAACGTCCTGACTTTC; CDR3aa: CASSLVGRAPGANVLTF
j_gene: TRBJ2-7; d_gene: -; abundance: few; v_gene: TRBV30; CDR3nt: TGTGCCTGGGCGGGACAACACTACGAGCAGTACTTC; CDR3aa: CAWAGQHYEQYF
j_gene: TRBJ2-3; d_gene: TRBD2; abundance: -; v_gene: TRBV7-9; CDR3nt: TGTGCCAGCAGAAGGGACTTGGTAGCGGGAGCAGATACGCAGTATTTT; CDR3aa: CASRRDLVAGADTQYF
j_gene: TRBJ1-1; d_gene: -; abundance: -; v_gene: TRBV29-1; CDR3nt: TGCAGCGTCCAAGGGATGAGGGTCCACACTGAAGCTTTCTTT; CDR3aa: CSVQGMRVHTEAFF
j_gene: TRBJ2-6; d_gene: TRBD1; abundance: -; v_gene: TRBV30; CDR3nt: TGTGCCAGTCAGGGGGCCACTGGGGCCAACGTCCTGACTTTC; CDR3aa: CASQGATGANVLTF
j_gene: TRBJ1-2; d_gene: -; abundance: -; v_gene: TRBV30; CDR3nt: TGTGCCTGGACGACAGCCTATGGCTACACCTTC; CDR3aa: CAWTTAYGYTF
j_gene: TRBJ2-4; d_gene: -; abundance: -; v_gene: TRBV15; CDR3nt: TGTGCCACCAGCAGAGATCCAGGAGCCAAAAACATTCAGTACTTC; CDR3aa: CATSRDPGAKNIQYF
j_gene: TRBJ2-3; d_gene: -; abundance: -; v_gene: TRBV7-2; CDR3nt: TGTGCCAGCAGCCCGGGGCGGTATAGCACAGATACGCAGTATTTT; CDR3aa: CASSPGRYSTDTQYF
j_gene: TRBJ2-3; d_gene: -; abundance: -; v_gene: TRBV11-2; CDR3nt: TGTGCCAGCAGACCTTTGGAGGGGAGGAATACGCAGTATTTT; CDR3aa: CASRPLEGRNTQYF
j_gene: TRBJ2-3; d_gene: -; abundance: -; v_gene: TRBV2; CDR3nt: TGTGCCAGCAGTCTCGGCGGGACACCAGATACGCAGTATTTT; CDR3aa: CASSLGGTPDTQYF
j_gene: TRBJ2-5; d_gene: -; abundance: -; v_gene: TRBV27; CDR3nt: TGTGCCAGCAGTTTGCCCGCGGGGACCCAGTACTTC; CDR3aa: CASSLPAGTQYF
j_gene: TRBJ2-1; d_gene: -; abundance: -; v_gene: TRBV28; CDR3nt: TGTGCCAGCAGAGAGACGGTAAACAATGAGCAGTTCTTC; CDR3aa: CASRETVNNEQFF
j_gene: TRBJ2-1; d_gene: TRBD2; abundance: -; v_gene: TRBV11-2; CDR3nt: TGTGCCAGCAGCAGATCCGGGACTAGGTACAATGAGCAGTTCTTC; CDR3aa: CASSRSGTRYNEQFF
j_gene: TRBJ2-3; d_gene: -; abundance: -; v_gene: TRBV27; CDR3nt: TGTGCCAGCAGTCCGCTGTCGACCAATACGCAGTATTTT; CDR3aa: CASSPLSTNTQYF
j_gene: TRBJ2-1; d_gene: TRBD2; abundance: few; v_gene: TRBV5-1; CDR3nt: TGCGCCAGCAGCTCTCTAGCGGGTTCCTACAATGAGCAGTTCTTC; CDR3aa: CASSSLAGSYNEQFF
j_gene: TRBJ2-4; d_gene: -; abundance: -; v_gene: TRBV4-2; CDR3nt: TGTGCCAGCAGCCAAGACGGGGGCGGGGCCAAAAACATTCAGTACTTC; CDR3aa: CASSQDGGGAKNIQYF
j_gene: TRBJ2-3; d_gene: -; abundance: -; v_gene: TRBV7-2; CDR3nt: TGTGCCAGCAGCCGTCGTCCCCGGGGAGGCACAGATACGCAGTATTTT; CDR3aa: CASSRRPRGGTDTQYF
j_gene: TRBJ1-1; d_gene: -; abundance: -; v_gene: TRBV30; CDR3nt: TGTGCCTGGAGTTTGGGGCAGCAGAACACTGAAGCTTTCTTT; CDR3aa: CAWSLGQQNTEAFF
j_gene: TRBJ1-5; d_gene: -; abundance: -; v_gene: TRBV29-1; CDR3nt: TGCAGCGTTGGGACAGAGATCAATCAGCCCCAGCATTTT; CDR3aa: CSVGTEINQPQHF
j_gene: TRBJ1-5; d_gene: -; abundance: -; v_gene: TRBV27; CDR3nt: TGTGCCAGCAGGTCAGGGGCCGGGTATAGCAATCAGCCCCAGCATTTT; CDR3aa: CASRSGAGYSNQPQHF
j_gene: TRBJ2-1; d_gene: -; abundance: -; v_gene: TRBV11-2; CDR3nt: TGTGCCAGCAGCCTGTTAGCGAGTACGTTTCAAAATGAGCAGTTCTTC; CDR3aa: CASSLLASTFQNEQFF
j_gene: TRBJ2-3; d_gene: -; abundance: -; v_gene: TRBV6-1; CDR3nt: TGTGCCAGCAAGGTTAGCGGCACAGATACGCAGTATTTT; CDR3aa: CASKVSGTDTQYF